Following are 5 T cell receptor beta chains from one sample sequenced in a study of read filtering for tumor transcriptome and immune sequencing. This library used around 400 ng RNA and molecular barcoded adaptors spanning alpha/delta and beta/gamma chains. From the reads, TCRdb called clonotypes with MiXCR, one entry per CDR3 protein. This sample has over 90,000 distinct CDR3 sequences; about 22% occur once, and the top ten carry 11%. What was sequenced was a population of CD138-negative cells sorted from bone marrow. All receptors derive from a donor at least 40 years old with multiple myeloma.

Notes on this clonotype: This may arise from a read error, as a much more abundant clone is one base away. The CDR3 DNA follows: TGTGCTTCGGGGGCGGGGCCGGGCCATGAAGCTTTCTTT. Encoded protein: CASGAGPGHEAFF. The V gene is TRBV6-5, the J gene TRBJ1-1; D may be TRBD1 (6 bases). This CDR3 is 13 amino acids long. The V gene's germline CDR1 is MNHEY and CDR2 SVGAGI.

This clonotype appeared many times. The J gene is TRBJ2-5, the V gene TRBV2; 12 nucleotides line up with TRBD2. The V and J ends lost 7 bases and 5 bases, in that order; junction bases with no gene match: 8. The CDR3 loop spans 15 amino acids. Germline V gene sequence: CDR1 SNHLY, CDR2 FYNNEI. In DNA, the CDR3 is TGTGCCAGCACCTCCTCCGGGACTAGCGGGGAGACCCAGTACTTC. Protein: CASTSSGTSGETQYF.

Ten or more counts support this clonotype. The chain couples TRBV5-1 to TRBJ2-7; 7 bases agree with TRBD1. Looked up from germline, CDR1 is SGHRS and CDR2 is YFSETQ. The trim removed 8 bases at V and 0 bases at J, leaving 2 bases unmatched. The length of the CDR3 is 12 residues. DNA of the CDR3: TGCGCCAGTCGGGACAGCTCCTACGAGCAGTACTTC. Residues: CASRDSSYEQYF.

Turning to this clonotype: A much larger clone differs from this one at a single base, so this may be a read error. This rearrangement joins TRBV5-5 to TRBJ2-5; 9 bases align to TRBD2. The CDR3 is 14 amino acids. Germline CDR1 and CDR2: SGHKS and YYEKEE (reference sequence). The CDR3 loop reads CASSSRGGLETQCF. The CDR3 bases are TGTGCCAGCAGCTCGCGGGGGGGCTTGGAGACCCAGTGCTTC. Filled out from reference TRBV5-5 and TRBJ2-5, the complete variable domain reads DAGVTQSPTHLIKTRGQQVTLRCSPISGHKSVSWYQQVLGQGPQFIFQYYEKEERGRGNFPDRFSARQFPNYSSELNVNALLLGDSALYLCASSSRGGLETQCFGPGTRLLVL.

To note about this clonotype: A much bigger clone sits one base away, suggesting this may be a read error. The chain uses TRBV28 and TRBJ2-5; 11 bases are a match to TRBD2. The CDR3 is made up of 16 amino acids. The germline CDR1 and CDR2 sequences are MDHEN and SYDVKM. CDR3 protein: CASSLWASGGQETQHF. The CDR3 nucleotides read TGTGCCAGCAGTTTATGGGCTAGCGGGGGGCAAGAGACCCAGCACTTC.